The clone carrying this TCR beta chain showed up just a few times. As yet, its antigen is unknown. Researchers reported that TCR beta cDNA libraries carried unique molecular identifiers. TCRdb ran MiXCR on the PCR reads and lists one entry per CDR3 protein. Among hundreds of thousands of distinct CDR3 sequences listed, more than 50% were seen once. Trimming removed 2 bases from V and 6 bases from J, with 13 bases in between. The germline V gene encodes CDR1 DFQATT and CDR2 SNEGSKA (reference sequence). This CDR3 is 14 amino acids long. These data come from a study of post-analysis software for immune sequencing data. Broader study findings: Comparison of patients with controls showed 4 to 6 TRBV segments more frequent in patients, TRBV5-6, TRBV5-1 and TRBV20-1 among them.

J is TRBJ1-4 and V is TRBV20-1; D remains ambiguous. The sequence derives from a girl aged 2-15 years with multiple sclerosis. The sample comprised blood. The CDR3 reads CSARMGLGDEKLFF. The DNA of the CDR3 is TGCAGTGCTAGAATGGGGTTAGGAGATGAAAAACTGTTTTTT.